Listed below are T cell receptor beta chains from one sample, sequenced in a study of cytomegalovirus exposure and HLA in healthy donors. The table came from immunoSEQ multiplex PCR; TCRdb's copy has only in-frame clones and leaves some out. The sample lists over 100,000 clones; 79% were seen once. The sample comprised PBMCs. Source of these receptors: a woman between 18 and 29 years old in good health and CMV-seropositive. CDR3s include the opening cysteine and the closing phenylalanine or tryptophan. D genes are given only for firm matches. Only some rows state a clone size, as once, few, many or a class for expanded clones.

size: -
D: TRBD2
V: TRBV4-1
J: TRBJ2-1
DNA: TGCGCCAGCAGCCGGGGTGGGGCGGGAGACAATGAGCAGTTCTTC
CDR3: CASSRGGAGDNEQFF

size: -
D: -
V: TRBV9
J: TRBJ2-5
DNA: TGTGCCAGCAGCGTAGCTATTCAAGAGACCCAGTACTTC
CDR3: CASSVAIQETQYF

size: -
D: TRBD2
V: TRBV5-4
J: TRBJ2-3
DNA: TGTGCCAGCAGCTTTATCGGGAGGGCCGGTGGTGGCACAGATACGCAGTATTTT
CDR3: CASSFIGRAGGGTDTQYF

size: -
D: TRBD1
V: TRBV2
J: TRBJ1-5
DNA: TGTGCCAGCAATCAGGGGGCGCAGGGTCAGCCCCAGCATTTT
CDR3: CASNQGAQGQPQHF

size: -
D: -
V: TRBV28
J: TRBJ2-2
DNA: TGTGCCAGCAGACCCCTCAATCTAATCGGCGGGGAGCTGTTTTTT
CDR3: CASRPLNLIGGELFF

size: few
D: TRBD2
V: TRBV15
J: TRBJ2-7
DNA: TGTGCCACCAGCAGACCCGGGACTAGCTCGTACGAGCAGTACTTC
CDR3: CATSRPGTSSYEQYF

size: -
D: -
V: TRBV6-6
J: TRBJ2-7
DNA: TGTGCCAGCAGAATAGGGGGGGAGAGCTCCTACGAGCAGTACTTC
CDR3: CASRIGGESSYEQYF

size: -
D: TRBD2
V: TRBV5-4
J: TRBJ2-2
DNA: TGTGCCAGCAGAGTCAACGGGGGAGGGCCTCTCGGGGAGCTGTTTTTT
CDR3: CASRVNGGGPLGELFF

size: medium-sized
D: TRBD1
V: TRBV19
J: TRBJ1-5
DNA: TGTGCCAGTAGTGGAGGACAGGGTGGCAATCAGCCCCAGCATTTT
CDR3: CASSGGQGGNQPQHF

size: -
D: -
V: TRBV30
J: TRBJ1-5
DNA: TGTGCCTGGAGTGTTTGGGGAAGGGGTCAGCCCCAGCATTTT
CDR3: CAWSVWGRGQPQHF